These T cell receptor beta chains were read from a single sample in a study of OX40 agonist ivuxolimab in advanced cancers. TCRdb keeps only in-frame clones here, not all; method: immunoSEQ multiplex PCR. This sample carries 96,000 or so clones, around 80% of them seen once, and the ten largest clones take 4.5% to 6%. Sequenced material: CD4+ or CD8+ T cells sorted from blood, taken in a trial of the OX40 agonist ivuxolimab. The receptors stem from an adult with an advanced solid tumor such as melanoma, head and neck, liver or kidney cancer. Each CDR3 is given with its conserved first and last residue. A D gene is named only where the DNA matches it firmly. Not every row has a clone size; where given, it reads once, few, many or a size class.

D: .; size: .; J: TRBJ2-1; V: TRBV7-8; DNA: TGTGCCAGCAGCCCCCAACCCGGGTGGGATGAGCAGTTCTTC; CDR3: CASSPQPGWDEQFF
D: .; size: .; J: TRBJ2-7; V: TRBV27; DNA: TGTGCCAGCAGTTTGGGGGCGCAATACGAGCAGTACTTC; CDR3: CASSLGAQYEQYF
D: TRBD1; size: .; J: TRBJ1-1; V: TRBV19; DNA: TGTGCCAGTAGTTCGGCCTCAGGGGGGGGCCCGCTGAACACTGAAGCTTTCTTT; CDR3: CASSSASGGGPLNTEAFF
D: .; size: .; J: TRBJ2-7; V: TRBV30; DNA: TGTGCCTGCCTCAGGGACTCTAACTACGAGCAGTACTTC; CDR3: CACLRDSNYEQYF
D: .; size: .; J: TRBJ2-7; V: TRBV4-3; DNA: TGCGCCAGCAGCCAAGGGCCCTCGGGGTCCATCTCCTACGAGCAGTACTTC; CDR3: CASSQGPSGSISYEQYF
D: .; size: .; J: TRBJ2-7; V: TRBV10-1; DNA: TGCGCCAGCAGTGAGTGGCGGCCCCGCGAGCAGTACTTC; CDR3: CASSEWRPREQYF
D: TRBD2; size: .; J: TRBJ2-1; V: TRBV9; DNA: TGTGCCAGCAGCGCCACAGAGACTAGCGGGTGGAATGAGCAGTTCTTC; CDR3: CASSATETSGWNEQFF
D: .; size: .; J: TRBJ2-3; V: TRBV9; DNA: TGTGCCAGCAGCGTAGAAGGAACGGGACCACGCACAGATACGCAGTATTTT; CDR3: CASSVEGTGPRTDTQYF
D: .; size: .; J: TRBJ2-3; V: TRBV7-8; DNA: TGTGCCAGCAGCTTAGTTCTCGGGGGAGCCGTAGATACGCAGTATTTT; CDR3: CASSLVLGGAVDTQYF
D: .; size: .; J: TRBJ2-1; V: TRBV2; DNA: TGTGCCAGCAGGGGGGAGGCGGGAAATAGAAATGAGCAGTTCTTC; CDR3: CASRGEAGNRNEQFF
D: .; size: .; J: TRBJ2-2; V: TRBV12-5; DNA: TGTGCTAGTGGTTTGGCGCAGAACACCGGGGAGCTGTTTTTT; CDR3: CASGLAQNTGELFF
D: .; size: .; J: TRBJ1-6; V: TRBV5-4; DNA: TGTGCCAGCAAAGAAGGTAGTGGTAATTCACCCCTCCACTTT; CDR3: CASKEGSGNSPLHF
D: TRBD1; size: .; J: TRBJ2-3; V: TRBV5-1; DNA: TGCGCCAGCAGCTTGGCCGGGACAGGGGGCACAGATACGCAGTATTTT; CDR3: CASSLAGTGGTDTQYF
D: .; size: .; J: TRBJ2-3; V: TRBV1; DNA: TGCACCAGCAGCCAAGTGGACAGCACAGATACGCAGTATTTT; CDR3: CTSSQVDSTDTQYF
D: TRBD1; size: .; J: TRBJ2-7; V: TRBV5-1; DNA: TGCGCCAGCAGCTCGACAGGGGAGTACGAGCAGTACTTC; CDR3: CASSSTGEYEQYF
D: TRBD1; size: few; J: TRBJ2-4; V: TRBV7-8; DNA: TGTGCCAGCAGCCCTCCGGGACAGATTCTAGCCAAAAACATTCAGTACTTC; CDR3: CASSPPGQILAKNIQYF
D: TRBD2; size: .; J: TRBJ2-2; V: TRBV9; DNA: TGTGCCAGCAGCCTCCAACCCCCTAGCGGCTACACCGGGGAGCTGTTTTTT; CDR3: CASSLQPPSGYTGELFF
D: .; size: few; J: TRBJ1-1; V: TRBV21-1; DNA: TGTGCCAGCAGCAAATTGGCCCTTGGGCGATGGTGTGGTAGGGGGCGGGGGCCGAACACTGAAGCTTTCTTT; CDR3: CASSKLALGRWCGRGRGPNTEAFF
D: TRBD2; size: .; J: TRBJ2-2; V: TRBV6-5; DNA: TGTGCCAGCAGTTACACCGGACTAGCGGGAACCGGGGAGCTGTTTTTT; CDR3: CASSYTGLAGTGELFF
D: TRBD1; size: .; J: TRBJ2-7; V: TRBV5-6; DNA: TGTGCCAGCAGTCGGACAGGGAACGAGCAGTACTTC; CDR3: CASSRTGNEQYF
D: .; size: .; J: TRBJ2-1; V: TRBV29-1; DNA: TGCAGCGTTGGTGGCGGGTTCAATGAGCAGTTCTTC; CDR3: CSVGGGFNEQFF
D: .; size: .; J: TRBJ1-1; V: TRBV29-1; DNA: TGCAGCGTGGAATTGTTGAACACTGAAGCTTTCTTT; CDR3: CSVELLNTEAFF
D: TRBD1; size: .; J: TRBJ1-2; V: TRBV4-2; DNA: TGTGCCAGCAGCCAAGATCAGGGGGCCCGCTATGGCTACACCTTC; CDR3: CASSQDQGARYGYTF
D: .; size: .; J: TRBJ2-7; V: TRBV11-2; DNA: TGTGCCAGCAGCCCGGGGGTGGGGGGCGAGCAGTACTTC; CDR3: CASSPGVGGEQYF
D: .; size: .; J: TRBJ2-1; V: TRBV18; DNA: TGTGCCAGCTCACCCAGGTCCGTCAATGAGCAGTTCTTC; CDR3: CASSPRSVNEQFF
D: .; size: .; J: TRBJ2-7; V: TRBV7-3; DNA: TGTGCCAGCAGCTTAAGCTCTAACGGTCCCTACGAGCAGTACTTC; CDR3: CASSLSSNGPYEQYF
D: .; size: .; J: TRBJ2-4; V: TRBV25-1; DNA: TGTGCCAGCAGTGAATATTTAGCGCCCCTAAACATTCAGTACTTC; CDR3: CASSEYLAPLNIQYF
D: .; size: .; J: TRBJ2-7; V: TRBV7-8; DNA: TGTGCCAGCAGCTTAGGGGCAGGGTCCCACGAGCAGTACTTC; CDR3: CASSLGAGSHEQYF
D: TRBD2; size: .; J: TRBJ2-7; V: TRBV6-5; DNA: TGTGCCAGCAGTGGGAGCGGGAGGGCCTACGAGCAGTACTTC; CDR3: CASSGSGRAYEQYF
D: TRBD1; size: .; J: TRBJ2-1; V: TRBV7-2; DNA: TGTGCCAGCGTCCGGGACAGGGGTTTCAATGAGCAGTTCTTC; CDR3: CASVRDRGFNEQFF
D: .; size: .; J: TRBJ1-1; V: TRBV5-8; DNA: TGTGCCAGCAGCTCAAGGCCAGTTACCATGAACACTGAAGCTTTCTTT; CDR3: CASSSRPVTMNTEAFF
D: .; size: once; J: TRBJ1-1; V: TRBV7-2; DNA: TGTGCCAGCAGCCTAGGACAGAACACTGAAGCTTTCTTT; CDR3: CASSLGQNTEAFF
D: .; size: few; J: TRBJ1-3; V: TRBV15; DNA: TGTGCCACCAGCAGAGATCGACGGGTGACGGGAAACACCATATATTTT; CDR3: CATSRDRRVTGNTIYF
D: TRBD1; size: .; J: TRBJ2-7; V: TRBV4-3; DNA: TGCGCCAGCAGCCCCGGGACAGGTACCTACGAGCAGTACTTC; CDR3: CASSPGTGTYEQYF
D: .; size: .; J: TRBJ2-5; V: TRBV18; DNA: TGTGCCAGCTCGCCCTCCATGGACCCCCAAGAGACCCAGTACTTC; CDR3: CASSPSMDPQETQYF
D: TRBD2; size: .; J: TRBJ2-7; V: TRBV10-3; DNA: TGTGCCATCAGCATTGAGGGCGGGGGGAACTACGAGCAGTACTTC; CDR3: CAISIEGGGNYEQYF
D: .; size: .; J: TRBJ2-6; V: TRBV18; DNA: TGTGCCAGCTCACTCACAGGGTCTGGGGCCAACGTCCTGACTTTC; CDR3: CASSLTGSGANVLTF
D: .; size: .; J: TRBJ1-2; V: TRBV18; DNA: TGTGCCAGCTCACCGGGAGGTGGCTACACCTTC; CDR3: CASSPGGGYTF
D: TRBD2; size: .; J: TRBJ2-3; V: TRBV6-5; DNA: TGTGCCAGCAGGTACAGTAGCGGGGGGGCCACAGATACGCAGTATTTT; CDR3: CASRYSSGGATDTQYF
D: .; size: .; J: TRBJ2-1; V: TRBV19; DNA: TGTGCCGCCAAACCGGGACCCGGCTACAATGAGCAGTTCTTC; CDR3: CAAKPGPGYNEQFF
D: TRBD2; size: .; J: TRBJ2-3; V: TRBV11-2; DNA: TGTGCCAGCAGATTCACTAGCGGGGGCGTGAATACGCAGTATTTT; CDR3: CASRFTSGGVNTQYF
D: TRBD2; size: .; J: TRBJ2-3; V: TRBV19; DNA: TGTGCCAGTAGTATAGGAGGCGGGGGGGCAGTAGATACGCAGTATTTT; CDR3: CASSIGGGGAVDTQYF
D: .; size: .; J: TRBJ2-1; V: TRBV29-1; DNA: TGCAGCGTTGAAGGGGCTAGTGGGCTCTACAATGAGCAGTTCTTC; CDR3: CSVEGASGLYNEQFF
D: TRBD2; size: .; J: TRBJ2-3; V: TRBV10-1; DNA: TGCGCCAGCAGCCTAGCGGGAGCCACAGATACGCAGTATTTT; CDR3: CASSLAGATDTQYF
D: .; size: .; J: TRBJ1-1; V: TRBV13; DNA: TGTGCCAGCAGCCATACACAAACTAACACTGAAGCTTTCTTT; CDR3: CASSHTQTNTEAFF
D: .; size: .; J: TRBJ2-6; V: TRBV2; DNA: TGTGCCAGCGGGGCTCAGAGGACATCTGGGGCCAACGTCCTGACTTTC; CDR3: CASGAQRTSGANVLTF
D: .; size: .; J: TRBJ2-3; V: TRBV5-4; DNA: TGTGCCAGCAGCTTGCAGGGGACAGATACGCAGTATTTT; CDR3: CASSLQGTDTQYF
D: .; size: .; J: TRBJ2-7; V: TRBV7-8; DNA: TGTGCCAGCAGCCCCGACAGTGCCGAGCAGTACTTC; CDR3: CASSPDSAEQYF
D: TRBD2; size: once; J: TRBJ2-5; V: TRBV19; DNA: TGTGCCAGTAGTATAGGGAGCGGGGGGCGGCAAGAGACCCAGTACTTC; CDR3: CASSIGSGGRQETQYF
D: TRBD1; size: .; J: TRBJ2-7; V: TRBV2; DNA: TGTGCCAGCATCCCGGACAGGGGAAACGGGCGCGAGCAGTACTTC; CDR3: CASIPDRGNGREQYF
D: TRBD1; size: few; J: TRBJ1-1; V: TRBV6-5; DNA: TGTGCCAGCAGTCGAAACAGGGGAAACACTGAAGCTTTCTTT; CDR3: CASSRNRGNTEAFF
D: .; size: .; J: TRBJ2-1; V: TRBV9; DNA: TGTGCCAGCAGCGACAAAGGACCCTCATACAATGAGCAGTTCTTC; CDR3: CASSDKGPSYNEQFF